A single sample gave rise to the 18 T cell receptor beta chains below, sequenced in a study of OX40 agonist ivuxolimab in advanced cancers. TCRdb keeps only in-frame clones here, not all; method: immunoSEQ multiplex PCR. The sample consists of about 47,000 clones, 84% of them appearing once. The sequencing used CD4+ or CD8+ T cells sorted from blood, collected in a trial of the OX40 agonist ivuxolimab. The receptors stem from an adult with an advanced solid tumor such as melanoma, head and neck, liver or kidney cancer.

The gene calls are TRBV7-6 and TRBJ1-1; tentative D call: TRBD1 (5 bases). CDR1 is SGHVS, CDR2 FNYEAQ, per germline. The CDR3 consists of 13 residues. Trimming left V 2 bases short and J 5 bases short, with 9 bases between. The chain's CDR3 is CASSLSGRTEAFF. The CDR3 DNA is TGTGCCAGCAGCTTATCAGGGAGGACTGAAGCTTTCTTT.

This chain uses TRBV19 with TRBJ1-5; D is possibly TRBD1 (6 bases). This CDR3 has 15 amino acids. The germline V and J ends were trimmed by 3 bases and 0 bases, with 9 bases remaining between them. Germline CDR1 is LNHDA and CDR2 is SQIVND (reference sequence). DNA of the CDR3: TGTGCCAGTAGTATGACAGGTTATAGCAATCAGCCCCAGCATTTT. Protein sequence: CASSMTGYSNQPQHF.

The CDR3 spells CASSIAGGQNEQFF. Here the CDR3 DNA reads TGTGCCAGCAGCATCGCGGGGGGGCAGAATGAGCAGTTCTTC. V and J are TRBV9 and TRBJ2-1; 9 bases fit TRBD2. After removal of 4 bases from V and 7 bases from J, the junction contained 6 bases not matched to a gene. The germline gives CDR1 SGDLS, CDR2 YYNGEE. This CDR3 is built from 14 residues. The variable domain in full, with the rest retrieved from reference TRBV9 and TRBJ2-1, is DSGVTQTPKHLITATGQRVTLRCSPRSGDLSVYWYQQSLDQGLQFLIQYYNGEERAKGNILERFSAQQFPDLHSELNLSSLELGDSALYFCASSIAGGQNEQFFGPGTRLTVL.

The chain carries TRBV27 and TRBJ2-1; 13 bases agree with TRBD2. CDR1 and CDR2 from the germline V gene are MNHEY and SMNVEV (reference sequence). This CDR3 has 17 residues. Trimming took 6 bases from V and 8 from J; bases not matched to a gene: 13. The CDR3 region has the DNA TGTGCCAGCAGCGGACTAGCGGGAGTACGGTATGGGGATGAGCAGTTCTTC. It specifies CASSGLAGVRYGDEQFF.

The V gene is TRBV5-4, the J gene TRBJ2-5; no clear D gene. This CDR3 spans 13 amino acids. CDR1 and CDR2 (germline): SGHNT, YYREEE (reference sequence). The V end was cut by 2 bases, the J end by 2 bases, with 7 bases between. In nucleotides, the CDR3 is TGTGCCAGCAGCTTTGACGAGCAAGAGACCCAGTACTTC. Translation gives CASSFDEQETQYF.

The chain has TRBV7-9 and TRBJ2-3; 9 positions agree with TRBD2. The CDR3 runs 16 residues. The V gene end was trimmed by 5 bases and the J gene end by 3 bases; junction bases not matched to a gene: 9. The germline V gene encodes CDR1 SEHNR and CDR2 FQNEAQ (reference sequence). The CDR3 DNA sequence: TGTGCCAGCAGCCCCCCTAGCGGGGTTATGACAGATACGCAGTATTTT. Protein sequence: CASSPPSGVMTDTQYF.

CDR3 sequence (DNA): TGTGCCACCAGAGGATACAGGGGTGTCACAGATACGCAGTATTTT. Translated, it gives CATRGYRGVTDTQYF. The V gene is TRBV11-2, the J gene TRBJ2-3, with 7 bases lining up with TRBD1. The V gene's germline CDR1 is SGHAT and CDR2 FQNNGV. V was pared by 10 bases and J by 2 bases, with 12 bases of the junction left unmatched. The CDR3 is 15 residues long.

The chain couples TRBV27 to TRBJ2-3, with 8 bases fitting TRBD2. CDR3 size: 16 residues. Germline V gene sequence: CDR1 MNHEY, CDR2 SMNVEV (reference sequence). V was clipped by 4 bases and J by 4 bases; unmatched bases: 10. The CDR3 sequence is CASSSTVAGRPDTQYF. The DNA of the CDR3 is TGTGCCAGCAGTTCCACGGTAGCGGGGCGGCCAGATACGCAGTATTTT.

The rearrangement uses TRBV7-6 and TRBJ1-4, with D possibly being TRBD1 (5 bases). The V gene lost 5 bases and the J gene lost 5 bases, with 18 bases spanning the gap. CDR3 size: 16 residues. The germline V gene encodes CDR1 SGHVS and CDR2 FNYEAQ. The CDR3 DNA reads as TGTGCCAGCAGCCATACAGGTTGGGGTGGAAATGAAAAACTGTTTTTT. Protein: CASSHTGWGGNEKLFF.

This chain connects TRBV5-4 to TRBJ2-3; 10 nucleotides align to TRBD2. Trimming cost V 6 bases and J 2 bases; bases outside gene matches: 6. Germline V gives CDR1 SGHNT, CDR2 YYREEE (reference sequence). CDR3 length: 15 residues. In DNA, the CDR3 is TGTGCCAGCAAAACTAGCGGGGCCTCCACAGATACGCAGTATTTT. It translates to CASKTSGASTDTQYF.

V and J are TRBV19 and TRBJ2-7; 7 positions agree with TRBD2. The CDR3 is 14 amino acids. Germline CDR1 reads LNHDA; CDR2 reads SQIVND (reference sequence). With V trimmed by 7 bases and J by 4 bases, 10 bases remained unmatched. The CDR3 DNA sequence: TGTGCCAGTAACATCGGCGGGAGTGGGTACGAGCAGTACTTC. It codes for CASNIGGSGYEQYF.

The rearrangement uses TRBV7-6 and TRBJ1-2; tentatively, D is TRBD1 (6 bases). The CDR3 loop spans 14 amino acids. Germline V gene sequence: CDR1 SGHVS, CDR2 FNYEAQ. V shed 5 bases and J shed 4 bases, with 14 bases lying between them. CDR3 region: CASSLGGAGYGYTF. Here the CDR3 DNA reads TGTGCCAGCAGCCTAGGGGGTGCGGGCTATGGCTACACCTTC.

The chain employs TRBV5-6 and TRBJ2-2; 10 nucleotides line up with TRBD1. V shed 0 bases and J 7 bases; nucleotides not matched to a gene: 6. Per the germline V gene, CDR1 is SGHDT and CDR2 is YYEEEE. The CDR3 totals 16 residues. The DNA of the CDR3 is TGTGCCAGCAGCTTGGCGGGACAGGGGATTGTCGGGGAGCTGTTTTTT. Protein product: CASSLAGQGIVGELFF.

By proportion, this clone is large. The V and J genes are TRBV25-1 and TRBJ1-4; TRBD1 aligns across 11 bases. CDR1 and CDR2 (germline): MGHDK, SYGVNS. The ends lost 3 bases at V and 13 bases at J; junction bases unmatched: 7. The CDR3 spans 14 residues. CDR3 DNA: TGTGCCAGCAGTGACGGGACAGGGGGTCTTGGACTGTTTTTT. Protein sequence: CASSDGTGGLGLFF.

CDR3 in DNA: TGTGCCAGCAGTAAGACTAGCGGGAGGCGGTACGAGCAGTACTTC. Amino acids: CASSKTSGRRYEQYF. The rearrangement uses TRBV28 and TRBJ2-7; TRBD2 agrees at 13 bases. Germline V gene data show CDR1 as MDHEN and CDR2 as SYDVKM. CDR3 length: 15 residues. The V gene end was trimmed by 5 bases and the J gene end by 4 bases; junction bases not matched to a gene: 5.

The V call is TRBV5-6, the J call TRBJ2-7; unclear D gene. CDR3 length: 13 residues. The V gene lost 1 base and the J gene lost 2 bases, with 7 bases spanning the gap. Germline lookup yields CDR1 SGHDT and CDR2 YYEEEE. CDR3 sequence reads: CASSLRWAYEQYF. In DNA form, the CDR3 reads TGTGCCAGCAGCTTGAGATGGGCCTACGAGCAGTACTTC.

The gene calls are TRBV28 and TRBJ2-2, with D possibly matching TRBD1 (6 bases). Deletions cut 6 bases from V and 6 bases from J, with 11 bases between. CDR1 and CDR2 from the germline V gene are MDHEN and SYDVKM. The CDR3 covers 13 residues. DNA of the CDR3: TGTGCCAGCAGGCTCCCAGGGGCCGGGGAGCTGTTTTTT. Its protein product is CASRLPGAGELFF.

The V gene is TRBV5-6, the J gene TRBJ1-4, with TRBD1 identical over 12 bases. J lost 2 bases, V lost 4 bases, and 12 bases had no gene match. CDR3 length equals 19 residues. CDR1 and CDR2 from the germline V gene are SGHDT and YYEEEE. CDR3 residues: CASSPGAPGQGATNEKLFF. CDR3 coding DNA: TGTGCCAGCAGCCCGGGGGCTCCGGGACAGGGGGCCACTAATGAAAAACTGTTTTTT.